The source of this T cell receptor (beta chain) is a study of cytomegalovirus exposure and HLA in healthy donors. This CDR3 contains 13 residues. The V gene end was trimmed by 6 bases and the J gene end by 7 bases; junction bases not matched to a gene: 5. The V gene's germline CDR1 is SQVTM and CDR2 ANQGSEA. Points from the study as a whole: A missense DCLRE1C variant was associated with V- and J-gene trimming of TCR beta chains in a later analysis, and an independent cohort replicated the association.

The primer mix had 60 Vbeta and 13 Jbeta primers. Data came from immunoSEQ multiplex PCR; TCRdb stores just in-frame clones and leaves some out. The sample contains roughly 230,000 clones, around 80% of which appear only once. A word on this clone: Its antigen is not identified.

Sequences were obtained from PBMCs. This TCR was sampled from a boy between 10 and 17 years old in good health and CMV-seronegative. J is TRBJ2-2 and V is TRBV29-1; 10 nucleotides match TRBD1. CDR3 region: CSVRQGAGGELFF. CDR3 nucleotide sequence: TGCAGCGTACGACAGGGGGCAGGCGGGGAGCTGTTTTTT.